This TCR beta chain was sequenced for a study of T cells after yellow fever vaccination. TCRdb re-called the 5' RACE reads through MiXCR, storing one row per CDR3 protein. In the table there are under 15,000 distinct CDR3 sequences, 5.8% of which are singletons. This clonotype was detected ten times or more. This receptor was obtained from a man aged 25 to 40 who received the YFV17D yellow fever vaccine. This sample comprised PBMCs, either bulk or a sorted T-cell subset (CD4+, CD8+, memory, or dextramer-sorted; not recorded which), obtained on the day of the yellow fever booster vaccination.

The DNA of the CDR3 is TGTGCCAGCAGCAAACAGGGATACATTCAGTACTTC. Translating gives CASSKQGYIQYF. The rearrangement joins TRBV2 to TRBJ2-4, with D perhaps TRBD1 (6 bases). The CDR3 runs 12 residues. Trimming pared 6 bases from V and 8 bases from J, leaving 11 bases between. The germline V gene encodes CDR1 SNHLY and CDR2 FYNNEI.